This T cell receptor beta chain was sequenced for a study of blood T cells in healthy people across ages. Through a sample-barcoded 5' primer and a J-beta primer mix, a second PCR was run for roughly 7 to 11 cycles. Using its own MiXCR run on the 5' RACE reads, TCRdb lists one record per CDR3 protein. The repertoire holds some 1.7 million distinct CDR3 sequences, 28% seen once, with more than 6% in the top ten. The CDR3 runs to 14 residues. Germline CDR1 is SEHNR and CDR2 is FQNEAQ (reference sequence). V lost 8 bases and J lost 3; bases outside the gene matches: 7. This chain links TRBV7-9 with TRBJ2-5; 9 bases are a match to TRBD2. Specimen: blood. The clonotype originates from a woman aged 25 to 45 in good health. CDR3 sequence (DNA): TGTGCCAGCTCCGCTAGCGGGATAAAAGAGACCCAGTACTTC. It translates to CASSASGIKETQYF. Using reference TRBV7-9 and TRBJ2-5 for the parts outside the CDR3, the full variable domain is DTGVSQNPRHKITKRGQNVTFRCDPISEHNRLYWYRQTLGQGPEFLTYFQNEAQLEKSRLLSDRFSAERPKGSFSTLEIQRTEQGDSAMYLCASSASGIKETQYFGPGTRLLVL.